The clone carrying this T cell receptor beta chain was recorded many times. As it was prepared, the TCRbeta library received unique molecular identifiers. TCRdb reprocessed the PCR reads with MiXCR, giving one entry per CDR3 protein. The data contain 800,000 to 1,000,000 distinct CDR3 sequences, less than 30% of them singletons. This specimen belongs to a study of T-cell reconstitution after alpha-beta-depleted transplantation in children. From germline, CDR1 is MNHEY and CDR2 SVGAGI. The CDR3 consists of 12 residues. The V and J ends lost 6 bases and 6 bases respectively, with 10 bases between them. This receptor was obtained from a boy less than two years old who had a stem cell transplant for SCID, so the T cells may come from the graft donor. V gene TRBV6-5 combines with J gene TRBJ2-3; D not resolved. The sample was PBMCs, mostly from graft donor cells, taken 360 days after TCRalphabeta/CD19-depleted stem cell transplant. The CDR3: CASSPSRDTQYF. CDR3 bases: TGTGCCAGCAGCCCCAGTAGGGATACGCAGTATTTT.